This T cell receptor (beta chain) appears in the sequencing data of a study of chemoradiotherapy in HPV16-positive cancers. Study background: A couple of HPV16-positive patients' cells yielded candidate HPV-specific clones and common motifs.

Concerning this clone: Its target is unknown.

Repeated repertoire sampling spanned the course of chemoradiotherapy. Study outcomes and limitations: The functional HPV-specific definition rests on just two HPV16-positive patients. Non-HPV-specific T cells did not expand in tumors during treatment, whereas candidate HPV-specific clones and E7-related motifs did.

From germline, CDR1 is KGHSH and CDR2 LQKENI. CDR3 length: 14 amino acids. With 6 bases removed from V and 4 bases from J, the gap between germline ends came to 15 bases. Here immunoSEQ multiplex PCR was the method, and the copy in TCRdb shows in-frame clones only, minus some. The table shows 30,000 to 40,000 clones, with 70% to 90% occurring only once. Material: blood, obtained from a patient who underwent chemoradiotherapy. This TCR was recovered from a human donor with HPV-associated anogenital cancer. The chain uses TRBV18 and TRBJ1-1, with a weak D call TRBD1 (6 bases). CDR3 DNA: TGTGCCAGCTCCCCCCAACAGGGTGGCACTGAAGCTTTCTTT. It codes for CASSPQQGGTEAFF.